The rows below give T cell receptor beta chains drawn from one sample of a study of T cell responses to AZD1222 COVID-19 vaccine. Here immunoSEQ multiplex PCR was the method, and the copy in TCRdb shows in-frame clones only, minus some. The table records roughly 120,000 clones, roughly 92% of them present only once. The sample consisted of peripheral blood, taken 28 days after the second AZD1222 dose. Every receptor here comes from an adult who received the AZD1222 COVID-19 vaccine. CDR3s include the opening cysteine and the closing phenylalanine or tryptophan. A D gene is named only where the DNA matches it firmly. The listing skips clone size in some rows; elsewhere it reads once, few, many or a size class.

abundance	v_gene	j_gene	d_gene	CDR3aa	CDR3nt
NA	TRBV5-4	TRBJ2-3	TRBD2	CASSPGTSGITDTQYF	TGTGCCAGCAGCCCAGGGACTAGCGGGATCACAGATACGCAGTATTTT
NA	TRBV6-6	TRBJ1-1	NA	CASIYQGMNTEAFF	TGTGCCAGCATCTATCAGGGCATGAACACTGAAGCTTTCTTT
NA	TRBV5-1	TRBJ2-5	NA	CASSLVGASGQETQYF	TGCGCCAGCAGCTTGGTGGGGGCTTCTGGCCAAGAGACCCAGTACTTC
once	TRBV9	TRBJ1-2	NA	CASSGARDNYGYTF	TGTGCCAGCAGCGGAGCGAGGGATAACTATGGCTACACCTTC
NA	TRBV10-3	TRBJ2-7	NA	CAISESKSQPKYF	TGTGCCATCAGTGAGTCGAAGTCGCAGCCGAAGTACTTC
NA	TRBV6-4	TRBJ1-5	NA	CASSPEGLSNQPQHF	TGTGCCAGCAGCCCCGAGGGACTTAGCAATCAGCCCCAGCATTTT
NA	TRBV5-1	TRBJ2-3	TRBD1	CASSLDRGTDTQYF	TGCGCCAGCAGCTTGGACAGGGGGACAGATACGCAGTATTTT
once	TRBV24-1	TRBJ2-1	TRBD2	CATSDLSGGRYNEQFF	TGTGCCACCAGTGACCTTAGCGGGGGCAGATACAATGAGCAGTTCTTC
NA	TRBV4-1	TRBJ1-2	TRBD1	CASAGTGVSNYGYTF	TGCGCCAGCGCCGGGACAGGGGTTTCTAACTATGGCTACACCTTC
NA	TRBV2	TRBJ1-5	NA	CASSVPGPQHF	TGTGCCAGCAGTGTTCCCGGCCCCCAGCATTTT
NA	TRBV19	TRBJ1-1	TRBD1	CASLFTGGTEAFF	TGTGCCAGCCTATTCACAGGGGGCACTGAAGCTTTCTTT
NA	TRBV14	TRBJ2-7	NA	CASSQERAPSYEQYF	TGTGCCAGCAGCCAAGAACGCGCTCCGTCCTACGAGCAGTACTTC
NA	TRBV5-1	TRBJ2-7	TRBD1	CASSPGQGGLKGTGHYEQYF	TGCGCCAGCAGCCCCGGACAGGGAGGTTTAAAAGGGACTGGACACTACGAGCAGTACTTC
NA	TRBV5-1	TRBJ1-2	TRBD1	CASSLGDRPYGYTF	TGCGCCAGCAGCTTGGGGGACAGGCCATATGGCTACACCTTC
NA	TRBV6-5	TRBJ1-5	NA	CASSYSTQPQHF	TGTGCCAGCAGTTATTCGACCCAGCCCCAGCATTTT
once	TRBV7-9	TRBJ1-1	NA	CASSPTGDPEAFF	TGTGCCAGCAGCCCCACCGGGGATCCTGAAGCTTTCTTT
NA	TRBV7-3	TRBJ1-1	NA	CASSPALGSEAFF	TGTGCCAGCAGCCCGGCCTTAGGGTCTGAAGCTTTCTTT
NA	TRBV27	TRBJ2-1	TRBD2	CASSLLASGRAGRFF	TGTGCCAGCAGTTTATTGGCTAGCGGGAGGGCCGGTAGGTTCTTC
NA	TRBV2	TRBJ2-1	NA	CASKRLNNNEQFF	TGTGCCAGCAAAAGGCTAAACAACAATGAGCAGTTCTTC
NA	TRBV28	TRBJ2-5	NA	CASSLAETQYF	TGTGCCAGCAGTTTAGCCGAGACCCAGTACTTC
NA	TRBV6-5	TRBJ2-1	TRBD1	CASKRSTGHNEQFF	TGTGCCAGCAAACGATCGACAGGGCACAATGAGCAGTTCTTC
NA	TRBV6-1	TRBJ1-1	NA	CASSDRGGTEAFF	TGTGCCAGCAGTGATCGGGGGGGCACTGAAGCTTTCTTT
NA	TRBV19	TRBJ1-2	NA	CAIQGGYGYTF	TGTGCCATACAAGGGGGCTATGGCTACACCTTC
NA	TRBV30	TRBJ1-1	NA	CAWRGANTEAFF	TGTGCCTGGAGGGGGGCTAACACTGAAGCTTTCTTT
NA	TRBV10-3	TRBJ1-4	TRBD1	CAIRRGTVSNEKLFF	TGTGCCATCAGGAGAGGGACAGTGTCTAATGAAAAACTGTTTTTT
NA	TRBV6-4	TRBJ1-1	NA	CASSEAWNTEAFF	TGTGCCAGCAGTGAAGCATGGAACACTGAAGCTTTCTTT
NA	TRBV5-1	TRBJ2-2	TRBD2	CASSMGLASSTGELFF	TGCGCCAGCAGCATGGGACTAGCCTCGAGCACCGGGGAGCTGTTTTTT
NA	TRBV10-3	TRBJ2-5	NA	CAISPGEETQYF	TGTGCCATCAGTCCAGGGGAGGAGACCCAGTACTTC
NA	TRBV7-2	TRBJ2-1	NA	CASSFSRVILSSYNEQFF	TGTGCCAGCAGCTTTAGTCGAGTTATCCTGAGCTCCTACAATGAGCAGTTCTTC
NA	TRBV27	TRBJ2-7	TRBD2	CASSTLGLARGEQYF	TGTGCCAGCAGTACCCTGGGACTAGCGAGGGGGGAGCAGTACTTC
NA	TRBV7-3	TRBJ2-2	NA	CASSQENGELFF	TGTGCCAGCAGTCAAGAAAACGGGGAGCTGTTTTTT
NA	TRBV28	TRBJ2-7	TRBD2	CASSPAGGDSYEQYF	TGTGCCAGCAGCCCTGCGGGGGGAGACTCCTACGAGCAGTACTTC
NA	TRBV18	TRBJ1-6	TRBD1	CASSQGQAARDNSPLHF	TGTGCCAGCTCACAGGGACAGGCGGCTCGGGATAATTCACCCCTCCACTTT
NA	TRBV19	TRBJ2-1	TRBD2	CASSGGVYNEQFF	TGTGCTTCTTCGGGGGGGGTCTACAATGAGCAGTTCTTC
NA	TRBV4-1	TRBJ2-1	NA	CASSQVIGNEQFF	TGCGCCAGCAGCCAAGTTATCGGGAATGAGCAGTTCTTC
NA	TRBV2	TRBJ2-1	NA	CASSEEVGSGEQFF	TGTGCCAGCAGTGAAGAGGTGGGGTCAGGCGAGCAGTTCTTC
NA	TRBV5-4	TRBJ2-1	NA	CASSSGTIYNEQFF	TGTGCCAGCAGCTCCGGGACCATCTACAATGAGCAGTTCTTC
once	TRBV3-1/TRBV3-2	TRBJ2-7	NA	CASSQELARAHEQYF	TGTGCCAGCAGCCAAGAGTTAGCGCGAGCCCACGAGCAGTACTTC
NA	TRBV9	TRBJ1-4	TRBD1	CASSRTGLAEKLFF	TGTGCCAGCAGCAGGACAGGGTTGGCCGAAAAACTGTTTTTT
NA	TRBV19	TRBJ1-5	TRBD1	CASSIDRDRQPQHF	TGTGCCAGTAGTATTGACAGGGATAGACAGCCCCAGCATTTT
NA	TRBV11-1	TRBJ2-3	TRBD1	CASSPGDRGLLDTQYF	TGTGCCAGCAGCCCAGGAGACAGGGGGCTGTTAGATACGCAGTATTTT
NA	TRBV5-4	TRBJ1-4	TRBD1	CASSPGGQGREKLFF	TGTGCCAGCAGCCCGGGGGGACAGGGAAGGGAAAAACTGTTTTTT
NA	TRBV19	TRBJ1-1	TRBD1	CASKAPRGTGRSEAFF	TGTGCCAGTAAGGCCCCACGCGGGACAGGGAGGTCTGAAGCTTTCTTT
NA	TRBV27	TRBJ1-5	NA	CASSLSTGPDQPQHF	TGTGCCAGCAGTTTATCGACAGGACCAGATCAGCCCCAGCATTTT
NA	TRBV9	TRBJ2-1	TRBD2	CASSDPSGSRNEQFF	TGTGCCAGCAGCGACCCTAGCGGGAGTCGTAATGAGCAGTTCTTC
NA	TRBV3-1/TRBV3-2	TRBJ2-5	NA	CASSQEWKETQYF	TGTGCCAGCAGCCAAGAATGGAAAGAGACCCAGTACTTC
NA	TRBV27	TRBJ2-3	TRBD2	CASSFLKGTSGSDTQYF	TGTGCCAGCAGTTTCCTTAAGGGGACTAGCGGTTCAGATACGCAGTATTTT
NA	TRBV11-2	TRBJ2-5	NA	CASSLQPTPETQYF	TGTGCCAGCAGCTTACAGCCGACCCCCGAGACCCAGTACTTC
NA	TRBV5-1	TRBJ2-2	NA	CASSLEVQAGELFF	TGCGCCAGCAGCTTGGAGGTACAGGCCGGGGAGCTGTTTTTT
NA	TRBV12-3/TRBV12-4	TRBJ2-1	NA	CASSKELPAQFF	TGTGCCAGCTCCAAGGAGCTACCGGCGCAGTTCTTC
NA	TRBV29-1	TRBJ1-1	TRBD1	CSVGQGPGTEAFF	TGCAGCGTAGGACAGGGGCCAGGGACTGAAGCTTTCTTT
NA	TRBV6-2/TRBV6-3	TRBJ2-7	NA	CASSRGTYEQYF	TGTGCCAGCAGCAGGGGAACCTACGAGCAGTACTTC
NA	TRBV15	TRBJ1-1	NA	CATSRVGRGFTEAFF	TGTGCCACCAGCAGAGTGGGCAGGGGTTTTACTGAAGCTTTCTTT
NA	TRBV10-3	TRBJ2-7	TRBD1	CAISTDRGRNEQYF	TGTGCCATCAGTACGGACAGGGGGCGAAACGAGCAGTACTTC